This T cell receptor beta chain appears in the sequencing data of a study of cytomegalovirus exposure and HLA in healthy donors. Study-level results: In a later analysis, CMV-associated beta chains were mostly HLA-associated, it appeared. Later analysis showed TCR association rates varying by HLA locus, highest for DRB1 and lowest for HLA-C. Associated with cytomegalovirus, according to the listing, were some 150 TCR beta chains.

PCR involved 60 Vbeta and 13 Jbeta primers. Clones were read by immunoSEQ multiplex PCR, and TCRdb kept only the in-frame ones, dropping some. This table holds about 68,000 clones, roughly four fifths found once. Details on this clone: No antigen is known for it.

This CDR3 contains 17 residues. Germline V gene data show CDR1 as SNHLY and CDR2 as FYNNEI. Trimming removed 6 bases from V and 0 bases from J; junction bases left unmatched: 3. The source is a human donor in good health. This chain connects TRBV2 to TRBJ2-2; 14 bases are shared with TRBD2. The sequenced material came from PBMCs. The CDR3 here is CASSLTSGGANTGELFF. The CDR3 nucleotides read TGTGCCAGCAGCCTGACTAGCGGGGGGGCGAACACCGGGGAGCTGTTTTTT.